Each of the 24 T cell receptor beta chains below was sequenced from the same sample in a study of T cell repertoires in cytomegalovirus infection. TCRdb re-derived calls from the reads in MiXCR, one entry per CDR3 protein. The sample lists 600,000 to 700,000 distinct CDR3 sequences, around 30% seen once, with 18% in the top ten. No antigen has been identified for these receptors. Sequencing used cultured PBMCs, obtained from culture after CMV antigen stimulation. All receptors come from a human donor in good health (CMV status not recorded). Some clones in this sample may be carry-over from other donors' samples.

This clonotype has just a few counts. The chain employs TRBV6-1 and TRBJ2-3; 9 bases agree with TRBD1. The CDR3 extends over 13 amino acids. The germline V gene encodes CDR1 MNHNS and CDR2 SASEGT. V was clipped by 8 bases and J by 4 bases; unmatched bases: 4. CDR3 in DNA: TGTGCCAGCTCGGGGACAGGGCCAGATACGCAGTATTTT. Translating gives CASSGTGPDTQYF.

There are a few counts of this clonotype. The chain couples TRBV12-3 or TRBV12-4 to TRBJ2-1; D remains ambiguous. V lost 7 bases and J lost 4, with 11 bases in between. This CDR3 region has 13 residues. The chain's CDR3 is CASTWPPYNEQFF. The CDR3 DNA reads TGTGCCAGCACCTGGCCCCCTTACAATGAGCAGTTCTTC.

This clonotype was recorded at least ten times. V is TRBV7-2 and J is TRBJ2-2; no clear D. The CDR3 contains 19 residues. The germline V and J ends were trimmed by 3 bases and 0 bases, with 20 bases remaining between them. Germline CDR1 reads SGHTA; CDR2 reads FQGNSA. CDR3 sequence: CASSFILRVWDPNTGELFF. DNA of the CDR3: TGTGCCAGCAGCTTCATTCTTAGGGTTTGGGATCCGAACACCGGGGAGCTGTTTTTT.

The chain is built from TRBV18 and TRBJ2-1; possibly TRBD2 for D (5 bases). The CDR3 length is 14 residues. V was trimmed by 1 base and J by 9 bases, leaving 13 bases between them. Per the germline V gene, CDR1 is KGHSH and CDR2 is LQKENI. CDR3 sequence: CASSPQGGPREQFF. As DNA, the CDR3 is TGTGCCAGCTCACCACAGGGCGGGCCCCGTGAGCAGTTCTTC.

V usage is TRBV7-2 and J usage is TRBJ1-2; D may be TRBD1 (6 bases). Germline lookup yields CDR1 SGHTA and CDR2 FQGNSA. Trimming took off 5 bases at V and 8 bases at J, with 18 bases between the two ends. The CDR3 extends over 14 amino acids. The CDR3 DNA is TGTGCCAGCAGCGGGCTGGGGGCAGCTCAGGGCTACACCTTC. Translated: CASSGLGAAQGYTF.

This clonotype was counted only a few times. The chain has TRBV12-5 and TRBJ1-2, with D uncertain. The CDR3 covers 12 residues. Trimming took off 7 bases at V and 0 bases at J, with 6 bases between the two ends. Germline V gives CDR1 LGHNT, CDR2 FRNRAP. The CDR3 loop reads CASASSNYGYTF. As DNA, the CDR3 is TGTGCTAGTGCGAGCTCTAACTATGGCTACACCTTC. Combining the CDR3 with reference TRBV12-5 and TRBJ1-2 gives the whole variable domain DARVTQTPRHKVTEMGQEVTMRCQPILGHNTVFWYRQTMMQGLELLAYFRNRAPLDDSGMPKDRFSAEMPDATLATLKIQPSEPRDSAVYFCASASSNYGYTFGSGTRLTVV.

This clonotype showed up just a few times. This chain connects TRBV12-3 or TRBV12-4 to TRBJ1-3, with TRBD1 as a possible D gene (6 bases). The germline V and J ends were trimmed by 7 bases and 0 bases, with 13 bases remaining between them. The CDR3 length is 15 residues. The CDR3 here is CASTWDTFSGNTIYF. In nucleotides, the CDR3 is TGTGCCAGCACCTGGGACACCTTCTCTGGAAACACCATATATTTT.

This clonotype was picked up many times. The rearrangement links TRBV7-8 to TRBJ1-4; 7 nucleotides align to TRBD1. Unmatched junction bases numbered 16, after V lost 7 bases and J lost 5 bases. The V gene's germline CDR1 is SGHVS and CDR2 FQNEAQ. The CDR3 has 17 residues. CDR3 sequence: CASTQLRGLVGNEKLFF. The CDR3 DNA sequence: TGTGCCAGCACCCAGCTTAGGGGGCTAGTTGGGAATGAAAAACTGTTTTTT.

This clonotype was counted many times. The CDR3 bases are TGTGCCAGCAGCATCCGGGGGGCCGGAGATGAGCAGTTCTTC. Protein product: CASSIRGAGDEQFF. V gene TRBV7-8 combines with J gene TRBJ2-1; TRBD2 might be the D (7 bases). This CDR3 spans 14 amino acids. CDR1 is SGHVS and CDR2 is FQNEAQ in the germline V gene. The ends were cut back, 5 bases at V and 8 bases at J, with 16 bases in the middle.

This clonotype has only a few counts. V and J are TRBV5-4 and TRBJ2-1; TRBD2 matches at 11 bases. The CDR3 covers 14 residues. Per germline, CDR1 SGHNT and CDR2 YYREEE (reference sequence). After removal of 0 bases from V and 15 bases from J, the junction contained 8 bases not matched to a gene. Here the CDR3 reads CASSLEGSGRAPFF. CDR3 in DNA: TGTGCCAGCAGCTTGGAGGGTAGCGGGAGGGCCCCGTTCTTC. Filled out from reference TRBV5-4 and TRBJ2-1, the complete variable domain reads ETGVTQSPTHLIKTRGQQVTLRCSSQSGHNTVSWYQQALGQGPQFIFQYYREEENGRGNFPPRFSGLQFPNYSSELNVNALELDDSALYLCASSLEGSGRAPFFGPGTRLTVL.

This clonotype was recorded once. V usage is TRBV12-3 or TRBV12-4 and J usage is TRBJ1-1, with 9 bases lining up with TRBD1. V shed 7 bases, J shed 4 bases, and the junction held 10 bases outside the gene matches. The CDR3 contains 15 residues. The CDR3 protein is CASTHLGTGSTEAFF. For the CDR3, the DNA is TGTGCCAGCACCCACCTGGGGACAGGGTCCACTGAAGCTTTCTTT.

The CDR3 loop reads CASSFWDRREQETQYF. The CDR3, as DNA: TGTGCCAGCAGCTTTTGGGACCGACGGGAGCAAGAGACCCAGTACTTC. This chain links TRBV7-9 with TRBJ2-5, with D tentatively TRBD2 (6 bases). The length of the CDR3 is 16 residues. V was shortened by 3 bases and J by 2 bases, with 16 bases between the two germline ends. Per germline, CDR1 SEHNR and CDR2 FQNEAQ (reference sequence).

This clonotype appeared many times. The chain has TRBV7-2 and TRBJ2-7; D is possibly TRBD1 (6 bases). The length of the CDR3 is 15 residues. The germline V gene has CDR1 SGHTA and CDR2 FQGNSA. Trimming shortened V by 3 bases and J by 7 bases, and 19 bases separated the two germline ends. The CDR3 bases are TGTGCCAGCAGCTTTTCCGGGCTGGGGGCCAAGGAGCAGTACTTC. Translation: CASSFSGLGAKEQYF.

At least ten counts were recorded for this clonotype. The chain uses TRBV7-2 and TRBJ2-3; 15 nucleotides align to TRBD2. V lost 6 bases to trimming and J lost 2 bases; unmatched junction nucleotides: 9. There are 18 residues in the CDR3. Germline lookup yields CDR1 SGHTA and CDR2 FQGNSA. CDR3 sequence reads: CASSPRTSGGAFTDTQYF. The CDR3 DNA sequence: TGTGCCAGCAGTCCGAGGACTAGCGGGGGGGCATTCACAGATACGCAGTATTTT.

This clonotype was observed many times. V and J are TRBV7-2 and TRBJ2-3; tentative D call: TRBD1 (5 bases). Trimming removed 5 bases at V and 6 bases at J, with 15 bases between. The CDR3 runs 14 residues. Germline V gene lookup returns CDR1 SGHTA and CDR2 FQGNSA. CDR3 protein: CASSPALRQDTQYF. The CDR3 DNA reads as TGTGCCAGCAGCCCAGCTTTGCGACAGGATACGCAGTATTTT.

The chain carries TRBV5-1 and TRBJ2-5; TRBD2 matches 13 bases. The CDR3 runs 16 residues. CDR1 and CDR2 from the germline V gene are SGHRS and YFSETQ. V shed 4 bases, J shed 2 bases, and the junction held 5 bases outside the gene matches. For the CDR3, the DNA is TGCGCCAGCAGCGTTGGGACTAGCGGGGTACAAGAGACCCAGTACTTC. It is translated as CASSVGTSGVQETQYF.

The sample holds a few counts of this clonotype. V gene TRBV6-2 or TRBV6-3 combines with J gene TRBJ1-5; possibly TRBD1 for D (5 bases). Germline CDR1 and CDR2: MNHEY and SVGEGT. The V end lost 0 bases, the J end lost 0 bases, and 12 bases lay between the germline ends. The CDR3 spans 17 residues. CDR3 bases: TGTGCCAGCAGTTACTCGACAGCGATGTATAGCAATCAGCCCCAGCATTTT. This encodes CASSYSTAMYSNQPQHF.

This clonotype was picked up many times. CDR3 protein: CASSRERSYNSPLHF. The CDR3, as DNA: TGTGCCAGCAGCAGGGAACGCTCCTATAATTCACCCCTCCACTTT. This chain links TRBV7-8 with TRBJ1-6; D call uncertain. Between the trimmed V and J ends, which lost 5 bases and 0 bases, there was a span of 8 bases. The CDR3 sequence is 15 residues long. Germline V gene data show CDR1 as SGHVS and CDR2 as FQNEAQ. Supplemented by reference TRBV7-8 and TRBJ1-6, the full variable domain reads GAGVSQSPRYKVAKRGQDVALRCDPISGHVSLFWYQQALGQGPEFLTYFQNEAQLDKSGLPSDRFFAERPEGSVSTLKIQRTQQEDSAVYLCASSRERSYNSPLHFGNGTRLTVT.

The V call is TRBV19, the J call TRBJ2-7; the match to TRBD1 covers 8 bases. V was pared by 1 base and J by 3 bases, with 8 bases of the junction left unmatched. CDR1 is LNHDA and CDR2 is SQIVND in the germline V gene (reference sequence). CDR3 size: 16 residues. The CDR3 loop is CASSIGTGRGIYEQYF. The CDR3 DNA reads TGTGCCAGTAGTATAGGGACAGGGAGAGGGATCTACGAGCAGTACTTC.

The rearrangement uses TRBV5-5 and TRBJ2-1; TRBD2 is a possible D gene (6 bases). The length of the CDR3 is 14 residues. Trimming removed 0 bases at V and 6 bases at J, with 10 bases between. Per the germline V gene, CDR1 is SGHKS and CDR2 is YYEKEE (reference sequence). CDR3 DNA sequence: TGTGCCAGCAGCTTGGGACTAGGGGCCAATGAGCAGTTCTTC. Encoded protein: CASSLGLGANEQFF.

This clonotype has more than one count but fewer than ten. V gene TRBV7-8 combines with J gene TRBJ1-2, with 9 bases aligning to TRBD1. Germline V gene sequence: CDR1 SGHVS, CDR2 FQNEAQ. The ends lost 5 bases at V and 4 bases at J; junction bases unmatched: 8. The CDR3 totals 15 residues. The CDR3 bases are TGTGCCAGCAGCCACGGACAGGGGTTGCCCTATGGCTACACCTTC. Translating it yields CASSHGQGLPYGYTF. Variable domain in full (rest from reference TRBV7-8 and TRBJ1-2): GAGVSQSPRYKVAKRGQDVALRCDPISGHVSLFWYQQALGQGPEFLTYFQNEAQLDKSGLPSDRFFAERPEGSVSTLKIQRTQQEDSAVYLCASSHGQGLPYGYTFGSGTRLTVV.

The sample holds a few counts of this clonotype. The V and J genes are TRBV7-2 and TRBJ2-3, with 8 bases aligning to TRBD2. This CDR3 is built from 15 residues. The germline V gene encodes CDR1 SGHTA and CDR2 FQGNSA. J was trimmed by 10 bases and V by 0 bases; bases with no gene match: 9. The CDR3 here is CASSLAVSGAGAQYF. CDR3 nucleotide sequence: TGTGCCAGCAGCTTAGCAGTAAGTGGAGCGGGGGCGCAGTATTTT.

Ten or more counts support this clonotype. The chain carries TRBV7-2 and TRBJ1-6; maybe TRBD1 (5 bases). Looked up from germline, CDR1 is SGHTA and CDR2 is FQGNSA. The V end lost 6 bases, the J end lost 5 bases, and 8 bases lay between the germline ends. The CDR3 runs 13 residues. The CDR3 region has the DNA TGTGCCAGCAGATTACAGGATAATTCACCCCTCCACTTT. It encodes CASRLQDNSPLHF.

The J gene is TRBJ1-5, the V gene TRBV19; D gene ambiguous. The CDR3 sequence is 14 residues long. Deletions cut 3 bases from V and 3 bases from J, with 9 bases between. Germline CDR1 is LNHDA and CDR2 is SQIVND (reference sequence). The CDR3 spells CASSIWQDNQPQHF. The CDR3 DNA reads TGTGCCAGTAGTATCTGGCAGGACAATCAGCCCCAGCATTTT.